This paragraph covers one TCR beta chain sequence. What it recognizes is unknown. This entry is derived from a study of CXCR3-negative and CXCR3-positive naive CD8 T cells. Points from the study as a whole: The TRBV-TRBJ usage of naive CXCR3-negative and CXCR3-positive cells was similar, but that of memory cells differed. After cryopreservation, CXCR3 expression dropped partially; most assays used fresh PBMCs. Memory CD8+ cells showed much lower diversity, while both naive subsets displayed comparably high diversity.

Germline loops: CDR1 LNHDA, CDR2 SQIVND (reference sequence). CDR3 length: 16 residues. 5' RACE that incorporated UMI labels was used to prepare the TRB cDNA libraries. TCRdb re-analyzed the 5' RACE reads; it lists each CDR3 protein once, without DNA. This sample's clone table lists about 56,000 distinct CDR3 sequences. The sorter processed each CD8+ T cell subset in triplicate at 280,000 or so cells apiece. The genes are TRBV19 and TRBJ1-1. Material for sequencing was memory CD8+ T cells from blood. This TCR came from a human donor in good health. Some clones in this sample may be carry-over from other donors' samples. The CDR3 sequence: CASSIDRAVANTEAFF.